This is a list of T cell receptor beta chains from one sample in a study of a mutant IDH1 vaccine in newly diagnosed glioma. The assay was immunoSEQ multiplex PCR, and TCRdb's table has in-frame clones only and misses some. The sample has some 60,000 clones, around 90% seen once; the top ten hold approximately 2.4%. The sequencing here drew on PBMCs, taken from a glioma patient treated with radiotherapy, temozolomide or both. Receptor source: a man aged 45-60 years with glioma. CDR3s include the opening cysteine and the closing phenylalanine or tryptophan. Fields, in order: clone size, J gene, V gene, CDR3 protein. Some rows mark clone size as missing; the rest say once, few, many or name a class of expanded clone.

>-|TRBJ1-5|TRBV5-1
CASSLVPDQPQHF
>-|TRBJ1-5|TRBV18
CASSPQAPGRINQPQHF
>-|TRBJ1-1|TRBV30
CAWSRGNMNTEAFF
>-|TRBJ1-2|TRBV14
CASSQGYRGYGYTF
>-|TRBJ2-7|TRBV5-3
CARTIEGHIQYF
>-|TRBJ1-2|TRBV6-1
CASSEARDARSGYTF
>-|TRBJ2-7|TRBV28
CATLAGVSYEQYF
>once|TRBJ1-1|TRBV2
CASSESLPGTEAFF
>-|TRBJ2-1|TRBV4-3
CASSLRGRVEYNEQFF
>-|TRBJ1-5|TRBV4-1
CASSQSTGYNQPQHF
>-|TRBJ1-3|TRBV15
CATSRDLASSGNTIYF
>-|TRBJ1-5|TRBV4-1
CASSQTGMPQPQHF
>-|TRBJ1-4|TRBV5-1
CASSLVGGAAATNEKLFF
>-|TRBJ2-7|TRBV27
CASSLIGSGVSYEQYF
>-|TRBJ2-7|TRBV4-1
CASSQDHRPGFGEQYF
>-|TRBJ1-2|TRBV7-9
CASSLTGGVSYGYTF
>-|TRBJ2-2|TRBV29-1
CSVLINTGELFF
>few|TRBJ2-3|TRBV7-2
CASSQGASATDTQYF
>-|TRBJ1-1|TRBV5-1
CASRGSGNTEAFF
>once|TRBJ2-2|TRBV7-2
CASSLRDTGELFF
>-|TRBJ1-6|TRBV6-5
CASSLTRYNSPLHF
>once|TRBJ1-2|TRBV27
CASSPADRVPYWGYTF
>-|TRBJ1-2|TRBV5-1
CASSPRDRVHGYTF
>-|TRBJ1-2|TRBV5-1
CASSPTGGMGYGYTF
>-|TRBJ1-5|TRBV27
CASSLTWGASNQPQHF
>-|TRBJ2-7|TRBV5-1
CASSPGVAGYEQYF
>few|TRBJ1-1|TRBV2
CASRGRGRNTEAFF
>once|TRBJ2-2|TRBV4-3
CASSQAGELFF
>-|TRBJ1-2|TRBV30
CAWSRDRGLGGYTF
>-|TRBJ2-2|TRBV10-3
CAISIRPPANTGELFF
>-|-|TRBV4-2
CASSQDRSSLSYEQYF
>-|TRBJ2-3|TRBV6-4
CASSDSDTDTQYF
>-|TRBJ2-1|TRBV6-6
CASSYSNSGVYNEQFF
>-|TRBJ1-1|TRBV5-4
CASSDVVVGEGTEAFF
>-|TRBJ1-4|TRBV5-1
CASSLAAENEKLFF
>-|TRBJ1-2|TRBV5-6
CASSSGTVLANYGYTF